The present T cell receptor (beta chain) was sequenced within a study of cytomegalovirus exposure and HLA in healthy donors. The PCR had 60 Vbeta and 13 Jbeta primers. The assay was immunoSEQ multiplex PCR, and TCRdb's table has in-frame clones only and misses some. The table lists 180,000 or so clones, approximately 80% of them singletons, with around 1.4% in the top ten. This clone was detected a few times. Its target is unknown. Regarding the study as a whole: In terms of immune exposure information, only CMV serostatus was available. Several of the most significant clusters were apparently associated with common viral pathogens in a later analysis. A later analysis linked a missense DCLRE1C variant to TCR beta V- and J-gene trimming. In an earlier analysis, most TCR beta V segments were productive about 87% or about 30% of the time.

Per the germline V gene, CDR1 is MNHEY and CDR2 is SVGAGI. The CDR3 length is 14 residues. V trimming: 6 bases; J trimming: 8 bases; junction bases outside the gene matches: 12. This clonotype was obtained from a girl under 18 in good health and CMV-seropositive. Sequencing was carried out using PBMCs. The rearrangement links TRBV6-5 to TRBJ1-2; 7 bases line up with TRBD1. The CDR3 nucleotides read TGTGCCAGCAGAATACCGACAGGGTCGGGCGGCTACACCTTC. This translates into CASRIPTGSGGYTF.